Listed below are T cell receptor beta chains from one sample, sequenced in a study of shared clonotypes between healthy human individuals. TCRdb's table, derived via immunoSEQ multiplex PCR, lists solely in-frame clones and lacks some. The sample holds 2 million to 2.5 million clones, 90% to 96% seen once. The sample comprised naive CD4+ T cells sorted from blood. These receptors originate from a man between 18 and 29 years old in good health. The CDR3 runs from the conserved cysteine through the conserved F or W. Fields, in order: V gene, J gene, D gene, clone size, CDR3 DNA, CDR3 protein. A D gene is named only where the DNA matches it firmly. Clone size is shown for a subset of rows, as once, few, many or a class of expanded clone.

>TRBV11-3|TRBJ2-2|TRBD2|NA
TGTGCCAGCAGCTTAGGACTAGCGGTCACCGGGGAGCTGTTTTTT
CASSLGLAVTGELFF
>TRBV11-3|TRBJ1-1|NA|NA
TGTGCCAGCAGCTTAGGGACAGAGAACACTGAAGCTTTCTTT
CASSLGTENTEAFF
>TRBV18|TRBJ2-1|TRBD2|NA
TGTGCCAGCTCAGGGTCTGTTAGCGGGATCTACAATGAGCAGTTCTTC
CASSGSVSGIYNEQFF
>TRBV7-9|TRBJ1-2|TRBD1|NA
TGTGCCAGCAGCCCGGGACAGGGGAACTATGGCTACACCTTC
CASSPGQGNYGYTF
>TRBV4-3|TRBJ2-1|TRBD1|NA
TGCGCCAGCAGCCACAAAAACGACAGGGTAAACTCCTACAATGAGCAGTTCTTC
CASSHKNDRVNSYNEQFF
>TRBV28|TRBJ1-2|TRBD1|NA
TGTGCCAGCAGTCCAGGGGACAGGTATGGCTACACCTTC
CASSPGDRYGYTF
>TRBV5-8|TRBJ1-3|NA|NA
TGTGCCAGCAGTCTCCATGGCTCTGGAAACACCATATATTTT
CASSLHGSGNTIYF
>TRBV10-3|TRBJ1-2|TRBD1|NA
TGTGCCATCAGGGACAGGGTCTATGGCTACACCTTC
CAIRDRVYGYTF
>TRBV21-1|TRBJ2-7|NA|NA
TGTGCCAGCAGCTCCCCGCCGCGCAGGGGGTTCGAGCAGTACTTC
CASSSPPRRGFEQYF
>TRBV5-4|TRBJ2-7|TRBD2|NA
TGTGCCAGCAGCCCGGGGGGAGCGGGAGGGACTTACGAGCAGTACTTC
CASSPGGAGGTYEQYF
>TRBV5-8|TRBJ2-1|NA|NA
TGTGCCAGCAGCTCAACGGATACCACTGACTCCTACAATGAGCAGTTCTTC
CASSSTDTTDSYNEQFF
>TRBV4-1|TRBJ1-2|NA|NA
TGCGCCAGCAGCGAACGAACAGGGTTCGGCTACACCTTC
CASSERTGFGYTF
>TRBV28|TRBJ1-6|NA|once
TGTGCCAGCAGTTTATTCCAGCAAAATTCACCCCTCCACTTT
CASSLFQQNSPLHF
>TRBV7-2|TRBJ1-5|NA|once
TGTGCCAGCAGCTTGAACGGGAGGGTAAATCAGCCCCAGCATTTT
CASSLNGRVNQPQHF
>TRBV30|TRBJ1-5|NA|NA
TGTGCCTGGGGGAGGGGGGTGGATCAGCCCCAGCATTTT
CAWGRGVDQPQHF
>TRBV29-1|TRBJ1-1|TRBD1|NA
TGCAGCGGTGGACAGGTGAACACTGAAGCTTTCTTT
CSGGQVNTEAFF
>TRBV7-2|TRBJ1-1|TRBD1|NA
TGTGCCAGCAGCTTACTCGCCGGGACAGCGAACACTGAAGCTTTCTTT
CASSLLAGTANTEAFF
>TRBV7-9|TRBJ2-2|NA|NA
TGTGCCAGCACCCATGGGGGGACCGGGGAGCTGTTTTTT
CASTHGGTGELFF
>TRBV19|TRBJ1-5|NA|NA
TGTGCCAGTAGTACCCTGGCGATAGGCAATCAGCCCCAGCATTTT
CASSTLAIGNQPQHF
>TRBV6-5|TRBJ1-2|NA|NA
TGTGCCAGCGCTAAGGGACTCGGCTATGGCTACACCTTC
CASAKGLGYGYTF
>TRBV7-2|TRBJ2-4|TRBD2|NA
TGTGCCAGCTCGAATGGACTAGCGGGATTTCAGTACTTC
CASSNGLAGFQYF
>TRBV21-1|TRBJ2-7|NA|NA
TGTGCCAGCAGCAAAGAAGGGACAGGGGTGGGCGAGCAGTACTTC
CASSKEGTGVGEQYF
>TRBV10-1|TRBJ2-1|NA|NA
TGCGCCAGCAGTGAATCTGCGGGATCCGGCAATGAGCAGTTCTTC
CASSESAGSGNEQFF
>TRBV2|TRBJ2-7|NA|NA
TGTGCCAGCAGGGCCAGTCAGTTGACGGAGGGCCGGTACGAGCAGTACTTC
CASRASQLTEGRYEQYF
>TRBV6-6|TRBJ2-2|NA|NA
TGTGCCAGCAGGAAGCTAGCCGCGAACACCGGGGAGCTGTTTTTT
CASRKLAANTGELFF
>TRBV6-1|TRBJ1-5|NA|NA
TGTGCCAGCAGAGGACACCCTAATCAGCCCCAGCATTTT
CASRGHPNQPQHF
>TRBV5-1|TRBJ2-7|TRBD2|NA
TGCGCCAGCAGCTTGGCCGCCCCGACTAGCGGGAAGGCCTACGAGCAGTACTTC
CASSLAAPTSGKAYEQYF
>TRBV2|TRBJ2-3|NA|NA
TGTGCCAGCAGTAGGACACCTACTAGCACAGATACGCAGTATTTT
CASSRTPTSTDTQYF
>TRBV9|TRBJ2-5|TRBD2|once
TGTGCCAGCAGCGTAGGGCTAGCGGGGGGAGAGACCCAGTACTTC
CASSVGLAGGETQYF
>TRBV5-4|TRBJ1-3|TRBD1|NA
TGTGCCAGCAGCTTCTCAGGACAGGGGGGTCAAAGGAACACCATATATTTT
CASSFSGQGGQRNTIYF
>TRBV6-1|TRBJ1-2|TRBD1|NA
TGTGCCAGCAGCGGACAGGGGACCTATGGCTACACCTTC
CASSGQGTYGYTF
>TRBV4-3|TRBJ2-1|NA|NA
TGCGCCAGCAGCCAAGAAATCAGGAATGAGCAGTTCTTC
CASSQEIRNEQFF
>TRBV5-1|TRBJ2-5|NA|once
TGCGCCAGCAGCCTACCCGGGACCGAAGAGACCCAGTACTTC
CASSLPGTEETQYF
>TRBV7-9|TRBJ2-1|NA|NA
TGTGCCAGCAGCCCGAACTTGGGGCAGGGAGGAAACAATGAGCAGTTCTTC
CASSPNLGQGGNNEQFF
>TRBV10-3|TRBJ2-7|NA|NA
TGTGCCATCAGTGGTGGAGACCCAGAGCAGTACTTC
CAISGGDPEQYF
>TRBV6-1|TRBJ2-5|NA|NA
TGTGCCAGCAGTGACCGGGCCCAAGAGACCCAGTACTTC
CASSDRAQETQYF
>TRBV25-1|TRBJ2-5|NA|once
TGTGCCAGCAGTGAACAGATGCAGACCCAGTACTTC
CASSEQMQTQYF
>TRBV28|TRBJ2-2|TRBD1|NA
TGTGCCATCGCCGACAGGGATAACACCGGGGAGCTGTTTTTT
CAIADRDNTGELFF
>TRBV19|TRBJ2-2|TRBD2|NA
TGTGCCAGTAGTCAAGCGGGAGAGACCGGGGAGCTGTTTTTT
CASSQAGETGELFF
>TRBV28|TRBJ2-7|NA|NA
TGTGCCAGCAGTTTCGCAGGCTCCTACGAGCAGTACTTC
CASSFAGSYEQYF
>TRBV5-1|TRBJ2-7|NA|NA
TGCGCCAGCAGGTCGCGCGGGGAACAGTCCTACGAGCAGTACTTC
CASRSRGEQSYEQYF
>TRBV9|TRBJ2-2|NA|NA
TGTGCCAGCAGCGAGACCCCAAGTACCGCTTATCGCGGGGAGCTGTTTTTT
CASSETPSTAYRGELFF
>TRBV7-8|TRBJ2-5|NA|once
TGTGCCAGCAGTTATCAAGAGACCCAGTACTTC
CASSYQETQYF
>TRBV11-2|TRBJ2-7|NA|NA
TGTGCCAGCAGCTTAGCCATCCTTTTGGGCCCAGGCTCCTACGAGCAGTACTTC
CASSLAILLGPGSYEQYF
>TRBV10-1|TRBJ1-5|NA|NA
TGCGCCAGCAGTGAGGCGGGCGGGCCCCAGCATTTT
CASSEAGGPQHF
>TRBV5-6|TRBJ2-7|NA|NA
TGTGCCAGCAGCTTGGGGGCCGAGCAGTACTTC
CASSLGAEQYF
>TRBV5-4|TRBJ2-7|NA|NA
TGTGCCAGCAGCCCGGGGGCTTCCTCCTACGAGCAGTACTTC
CASSPGASSYEQYF
>TRBV2|TRBJ1-5|NA|NA
TGTGCCAGCAGTGTCCACGGGAACAATCAGCCCCAGCATTTT
CASSVHGNNQPQHF
>TRBV6-1|TRBJ1-6|NA|few
TGTGCCAGCAGTGGTCAGCTCGGACCGTTCAATAATTCACCCCTCCACTTT
CASSGQLGPFNNSPLHF
>TRBV6-5|TRBJ1-5|NA|few
TGTGCCAGCTGTCTTAAGCGAAATCAGCCCCAGCATTTT
CASCLKRNQPQHF
>TRBV7-2|TRBJ2-7|TRBD2|NA
TGTGCCAGCAGCTTAGACGCGGGGGGGTTCTACGAGCAGTACTTC
CASSLDAGGFYEQYF
>TRBV5-1|TRBJ1-5|TRBD1|NA
TGCGCCAGCAGCCTCGGACAGGCTAGCAATCAGCCCCAGCATTTT
CASSLGQASNQPQHF
>TRBV6-5|TRBJ2-3|TRBD2|NA
TGTGCCAGCAGTTACGCTAGCGGGAGGGAATATACGCAGTATTTT
CASSYASGREYTQYF
>TRBV19|TRBJ1-2|NA|NA
TGTGCCAGTAGTATCCAGAAAGCTAACTATGGCTACACCTTC
CASSIQKANYGYTF
>TRBV19|TRBJ1-6|NA|NA
TGTGCCAGTAGTTGGGACTCCTATAATTCACCCCTCCACTTT
CASSWDSYNSPLHF